This TCR beta chain emerged from a study of response to subunit inactivated influenza vaccine. General study points: Researchers suggested that each seasonal influenza vaccination recruits few new T cells.

A few counts support this clonotype. What it recognizes is unknown. MiXCR was run by TCRdb on the RT-PCR reads, yielding one entry per CDR3 protein. The data show about half a million distinct CDR3 sequences, roughly 27% seen once. The CDR3 totals 14 residues. The germline gives CDR1 SNHLY, CDR2 FYNNEI. V shed 1 base and J shed 3 bases, with 10 bases lying between them. This specimen was CD4+ T cells sorted from PBMCs, taken more than 4 days after vaccination. The chain recombines TRBV2 with TRBJ2-7; D uncertain. This TCR was sampled from a middle-aged man who received an inactivated influenza vaccine. The DNA for the CDR3 is TGTGCCAGCAGTGAAGGCTACCGATTCTACGAGCAGTACTTC. The encoded protein is CASSEGYRFYEQYF.